This TCR beta chain was captured in a study of post-analysis software for immune sequencing data. The TCR beta cDNA libraries carried unique molecular identifiers. T cells, about 0.9 to 10 million of them, yielded some 540,000 cDNA molecules. TCRdb reanalysed the PCR reads using MiXCR and keeps one entry per CDR3 protein. Found here are roughly 700,000 distinct CDR3 sequences, roughly 29% of them singletons; the top ten hold around 0.56%. Points on this clonotype: Its antigen is currently unknown.

Study results and caveats: Batch-matched samples strongly co-clustered by F measure. Controls showed significantly higher normalized Chao1 diversity than did multiple sclerosis patients. Patients had higher frequencies than controls of about five TRBV segments, including TRBV5-6, TRBV5-1 and TRBV20-1.

J lost 3 bases, V lost 4 bases, and 5 bases had no gene match. Looked up from germline, CDR1 is SGHKS and CDR2 is YYEKEE (reference sequence). The CDR3 sequence is 16 residues long. The sample was blood. The rearrangement links TRBV5-5 to TRBJ2-7, with TRBD2 matching 15 bases. The sequence came from a girl between 10 and 17 years old with multiple sclerosis. The CDR3 sequence: CASSTPGLAGGYEQYF. In DNA form, the CDR3 reads TGTGCCAGCAGCACACCGGGACTAGCGGGAGGCTACGAGCAGTACTTC.